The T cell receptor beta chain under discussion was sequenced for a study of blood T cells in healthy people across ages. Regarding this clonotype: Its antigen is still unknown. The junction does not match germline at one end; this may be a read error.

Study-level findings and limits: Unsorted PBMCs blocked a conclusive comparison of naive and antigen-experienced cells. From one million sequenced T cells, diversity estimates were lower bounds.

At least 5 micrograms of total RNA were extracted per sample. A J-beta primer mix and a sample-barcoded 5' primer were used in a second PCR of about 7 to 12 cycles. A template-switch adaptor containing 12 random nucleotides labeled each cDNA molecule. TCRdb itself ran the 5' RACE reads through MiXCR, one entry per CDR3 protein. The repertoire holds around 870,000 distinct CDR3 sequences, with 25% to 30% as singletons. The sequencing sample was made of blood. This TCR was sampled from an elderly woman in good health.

The chain's CDR3 is CASSQDSNRPQHF. In DNA, the CDR3 is TGTGCCAGCAGCCAGGACAGCAATCGGCCCCAGCATTTT. The rearrangement links TRBV14 to TRBJ1-5; weak D call: TRBD1 (6 bases). The CDR3 sequence is 13 residues long. Germline CDR1 is SGHDN and CDR2 is FVKESK.